These 7 T cell receptor beta chains were sequenced from one sample in a study of blood T cell repertoires in COVID-19 (dated by TCRdb to the early 2020s). The library was produced with the immunoSEQ multiplex PCR assay. Sourced from immuneACCESS, this table was stored by TCRdb with only in-frame sequences that have V and J called. A share of the clones is absent; for the studies checked, an unresolved V gene accounts for under half, and the remainder has no known explanation. This sample has tens of thousands of clones in its table, and roughly 94% of those were observed once. Over 2% of the sample is held by the ten biggest clonotypes. The source material was peripheral blood. These receptors were taken from a man between 50 and 59 years old with active COVID-19.

The chain combines TRBV3-1 (or the pseudogene TRBV3-2) with TRBJ2-7; 11 bases map to TRBD2. With 0 bases clipped from V and 1 base from J, the junction kept 8 bases outside the gene matches. The CDR3 runs to 18 residues. The germline CDR1 and CDR2 sequences are LGHDT and YNNKEL (reference sequence). The CDR3 loop is CASSQDDRPSGGSYEQYF. As DNA, the CDR3 is TGTGCCAGCAGCCAAGATGACCGGCCTAGCGGGGGGTCCTACGAGCAGTACTTC.

This sequence joins TRBV12-3 or TRBV12-4 and TRBJ1-1; TRBD1 is a possible D gene (5 bases). Trimming took 4 bases from V and 6 from J, leaving 9 bases between them. This CDR3 spans 12 amino acids. In nucleotides, the CDR3 is TGTGCCAGCAGTTCAGGGCCCGCTGAAGCTTTCTTT. Protein sequence: CASSSGPAEAFF.

This clone showed up just once. The CDR3 region is CAISESSGGKGEQYF. The CDR3 DNA reads TGTGCCATCAGTGAGTCGAGCGGGGGGAAGGGGGAGCAGTACTTC. The chain is built from TRBV10-3 and TRBJ2-7, with 9 bases fitting TRBD2. CDR1 is ENHRY, CDR2 SYGVKD, per germline. The CDR3 is made up of 15 amino acids. With V trimmed by 0 bases and J by 7 bases, 7 bases remained unmatched.

The chain carries TRBV19 and TRBJ2-4, with a possible D match to TRBD1 (5 bases). This CDR3 spans 14 amino acids. Germline CDR1 reads LNHDA; CDR2 reads SQIVND (reference sequence). The V end lost 2 bases, the J end lost 5 bases, and 10 bases lay between the germline ends. Written as DNA, the CDR3 is TGTGCCAGTAGTATACAGGGCCGCCAAAACATTCAGTACTTC. This sequence encodes CASSIQGRQNIQYF. Filled out from reference TRBV19 and TRBJ2-4, the complete variable domain reads DGGITQSPKYLFRKEGQNVTLSCEQNLNHDAMYWYRQDPGQGLRLIYYSQIVNDFQKGDIAEGYSVSREKKESFPLTVTSAQKNPTAFYLCASSIQGRQNIQYFGAGTRLSVL.

V gene TRBV30 combines with J gene TRBJ1-2; a weak D match, TRBD1 (5 bases). This CDR3 has 13 amino acids. Germline assignment: CDR1 GTSNPN and CDR2 SVGIG (reference sequence). The V gene lost 1 base and the J gene lost 3 bases, with 9 bases spanning the gap. The CDR3 nucleotides read TGTGCCTGGAGTGCGGGGGGAGACTATGGCTACACCTTC. Its protein product is CAWSAGGDYGYTF. Drawing the rest from reference TRBV30 and TRBJ1-2, the complete variable domain is SQTIHQWPATLVQPVGSPLSLECTVEGTSNPNLYWYRQAAGRGLQLLFYSVGIGQISSEVPQNLSASRPQDRQFILSSKKLLLSDSGFYLCAWSAGGDYGYTFGSGTRLTVV.

This clone was seen only once. The gene calls are TRBV14 and TRBJ2-1; TRBD1 aligns across 11 bases. Germline-derived CDR1 and CDR2 are SGHDN and FVKESK. This CDR3 has 15 residues. Trimming cost V 4 bases and J 8 bases; bases outside gene matches: 7. The CDR3 protein is CASSPSGQGAYEQFF. The CDR3 bases are TGTGCCAGCAGCCCAAGTGGACAGGGGGCCTATGAGCAGTTCTTC. Filled out from reference TRBV14 and TRBJ2-1, the complete variable domain reads EAGVTQFPSHSVIEKGQTVTLRCDPISGHDNLYWYRRVMGKEIKFLLHFVKESKQDESGMPNNRFLAERTGGTYSTLKVQPAELEDSGVYFCASSPSGQGAYEQFFGPGTRLTVL.

The gene calls are TRBV7-2 and TRBJ1-1, with a possible D match to TRBD1 (5 bases). Trimming cost V 5 bases and J 6 bases, with 16 bases left between them. Germline CDR1 is SGHTA and CDR2 is FQGNSA. The CDR3 consists of 14 residues. The CDR3 region is CASSSGRGWAEAFF. CDR3 coding DNA: TGTGCCAGCAGCAGTGGACGGGGGTGGGCTGAAGCTTTCTTT.